The rows below give T cell receptor beta chains drawn from one sample of a study of long-term antiretroviral therapy in people with HIV. Produced via immunoSEQ multiplex PCR; TCRdb's table is partial and in-frame only. This table has fewer than 25,000 clones, roughly 95% appearing once. Sequenced here: unsorted PBMCs, sampled about 5 years after starting antiretroviral therapy. The receptors originated from a woman in her 50s with HIV. The CDR3 runs from the conserved cysteine through the conserved F or W.

J: TRBJ1-1; V: TRBV7-9; CDR3: CASSLASGSAEAFF
J: TRBJ1-2; V: TRBV7-9; CDR3: CASSPSGQNYGYTF
J: TRBJ2-2; V: TRBV7-9; CDR3: CASSLRQGPTGELFF
J: TRBJ2-5; V: TRBV5-1; CDR3: CASSFAQETQYF
J: TRBJ2-7; V: TRBV19; CDR3: CASSIDPRNLREQYF
J: TRBJ1-2; V: TRBV6-4; CDR3: CASSEGYGYTF
J: TRBJ1-2; V: TRBV28; CDR3: CASSSSPGQLYGYTF
J: TRBJ2-5; V: TRBV29-1; CDR3: CSTQQGLGETQYF
J: TRBJ2-5; V: TRBV20-1; CDR3: CSARKETQYF
J: TRBJ2-7; V: TRBV6-1; CDR3: CASMGGSYEQYF
J: TRBJ2-2; V: TRBV25-1; CDR3: CASSETAGILGMTGELFF
J: TRBJ2-2; V: TRBV11-1; CDR3: CASSQYTGGTGELFF
J: TRBJ2-3; V: TRBV9; CDR3: CASSVATDTQYF
J: TRBJ2-5; V: TRBV29-1; CDR3: CSVEDYSGLAGEVAETQYF
J: TRBJ2-3; V: TRBV5-6; CDR3: CASSWGLAGITDTQYF
J: TRBJ2-7; V: TRBV18; CDR3: CASSRRRADNLSAGEQYF
J: TRBJ1-2; V: TRBV7-2; CDR3: CASSSTGILNYGYTF
J: TRBJ2-7; V: TRBV19; CDR3: CASSFGTSGTYEQYF
J: TRBJ1-4; V: TRBV7-6; CDR3: CASSQEGKLFF
J: TRBJ2-7; V: TRBV4-2; CDR3: CASSQEVSSGSYEQYF
J: TRBJ1-2; V: TRBV5-1; CDR3: CASSLEGQYYGYTF
J: TRBJ2-5; V: TRBV7-9; CDR3: CASSQVPQTQETQYF
J: TRBJ2-7; V: TRBV28; CDR3: CASRRTETYEQYF